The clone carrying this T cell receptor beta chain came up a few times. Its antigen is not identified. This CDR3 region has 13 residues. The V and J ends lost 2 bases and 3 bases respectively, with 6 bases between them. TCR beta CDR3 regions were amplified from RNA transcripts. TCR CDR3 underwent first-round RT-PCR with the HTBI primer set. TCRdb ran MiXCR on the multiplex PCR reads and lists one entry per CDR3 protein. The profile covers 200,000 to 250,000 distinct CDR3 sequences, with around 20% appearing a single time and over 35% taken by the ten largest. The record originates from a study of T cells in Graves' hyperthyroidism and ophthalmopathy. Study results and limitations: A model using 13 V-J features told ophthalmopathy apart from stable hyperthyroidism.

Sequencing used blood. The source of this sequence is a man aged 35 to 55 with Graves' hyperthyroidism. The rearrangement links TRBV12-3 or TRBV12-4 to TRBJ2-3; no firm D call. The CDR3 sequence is CASSLRVTDTQYF. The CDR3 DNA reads TGTGCCAGCAGTTTAAGAGTAACAGATACGCAGTATTTT.